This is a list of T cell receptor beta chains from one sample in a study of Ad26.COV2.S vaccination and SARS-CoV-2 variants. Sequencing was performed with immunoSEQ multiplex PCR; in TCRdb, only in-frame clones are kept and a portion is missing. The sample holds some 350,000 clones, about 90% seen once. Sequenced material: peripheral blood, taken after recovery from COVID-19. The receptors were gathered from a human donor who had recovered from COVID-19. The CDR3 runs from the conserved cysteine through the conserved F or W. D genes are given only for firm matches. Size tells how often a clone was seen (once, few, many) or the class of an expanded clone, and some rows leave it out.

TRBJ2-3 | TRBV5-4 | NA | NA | CASSLGQQVADTQYF | TGTGCCAGCAGCTTGGGACAGCAAGTTGCAGATACGCAGTATTTT
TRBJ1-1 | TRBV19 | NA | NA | CASTAILGAGTEAFF | TGTGCCAGTACCGCAATTTTGGGGGCTGGCACTGAAGCTTTCTTT
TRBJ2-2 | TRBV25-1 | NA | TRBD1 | CASEFEGGSGELFF | TGTGCCAGCGAATTCGAAGGGGGCTCCGGGGAGCTGTTTTTT
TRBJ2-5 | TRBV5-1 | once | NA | CASSFVGTQETQYF | TGCGCCAGCAGCTTTGTGGGGACCCAAGAGACCCAGTACTTC
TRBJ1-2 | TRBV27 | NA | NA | CASSQGINGYTF | TGTGCCAGCAGCCAGGGTATTAATGGCTACACCTTC
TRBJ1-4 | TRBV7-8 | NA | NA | CASSPGQRNEKLFF | TGTGCCAGCAGCCCAGGACAAAGAAATGAAAAACTGTTTTTT
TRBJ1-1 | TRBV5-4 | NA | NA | CASSLDGQNTEAFF | TGTGCCAGCAGCTTGGATGGACAGAACACTGAAGCTTTCTTT
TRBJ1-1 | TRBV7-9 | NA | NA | CASSPGRNMNTEAFF | TGTGCCAGCAGCCCAGGACGGAACATGAACACTGAAGCTTTCTTT
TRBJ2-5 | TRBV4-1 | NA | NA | CASSQDRGLSETQYF | TGCGCCAGCAGCCAAGACAGGGGTCTATCGGAGACCCAGTACTTC
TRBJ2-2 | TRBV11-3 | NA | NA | CASSFGLNTGELFF | TGTGCCAGCAGCTTCGGGCTGAACACCGGGGAGCTGTTTTTT
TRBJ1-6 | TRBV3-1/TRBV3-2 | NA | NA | CASSRRNNSPLHF | TGTGCCAGCAGCCGAAGAAATAATTCACCCCTCCACTTT
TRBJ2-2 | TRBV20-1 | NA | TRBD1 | CSASRQGANTGELFF | TGCAGTGCTAGTCGACAGGGGGCTAACACCGGGGAGCTGTTTTTT
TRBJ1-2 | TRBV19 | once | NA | CASSGGPPNYGYTF | TGTGCCAGTAGTGGAGGGCCCCCTAACTATGGCTACACCTTC
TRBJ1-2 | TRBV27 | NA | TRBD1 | CASSATGEPHYGYTF | TGTGCCAGCAGTGCCACAGGGGAACCCCACTATGGCTACACCTTC
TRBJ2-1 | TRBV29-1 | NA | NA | CSVEALIDEQFF | TGCAGCGTTGAAGCTTTAATCGATGAGCAGTTCTTC
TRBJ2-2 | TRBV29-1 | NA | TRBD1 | CSVESGTGNTGELFF | TGCAGCGTTGAGTCCGGGACAGGCAACACCGGGGAGCTGTTTTTT
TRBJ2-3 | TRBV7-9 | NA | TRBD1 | CASSLAKGANTDTQYF | TGTGCCAGCAGCTTAGCGAAGGGGGCGAACACAGATACGCAGTATTTT
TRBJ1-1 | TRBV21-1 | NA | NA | CASRGEGGTEAFF | TGTGCCAGCAGAGGGGAGGGTGGCACTGAAGCTTTCTTT
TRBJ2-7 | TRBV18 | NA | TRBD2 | CASSRPIGTSGEYEQYF | TGTGCCAGCTCACGACCTATAGGGACTAGCGGGGAGTACGAGCAGTACTTC
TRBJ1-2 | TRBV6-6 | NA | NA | CASSTLTGKGYTF | TGTGCCAGCAGCACTCTTACAGGGAAGGGCTACACCTTC
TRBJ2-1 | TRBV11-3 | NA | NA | CASSTSRDYNEQFF | TGTGCCAGCAGCACGAGCCGGGACTACAATGAGCAGTTCTTC
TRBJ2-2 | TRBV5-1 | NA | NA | CASSLSTGQNTGELFF | TGCGCCAGCAGCTTGAGCACGGGACAGAACACCGGGGAGCTGTTTTTT
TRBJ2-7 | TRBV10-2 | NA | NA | CASGAGSYEQYF | TGCGCCAGCGGGGCCGGCTCCTACGAGCAGTACTTC
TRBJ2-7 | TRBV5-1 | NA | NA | CATRGSSYEQYF | TGCGCCACCCGGGGCAGTTCCTACGAGCAGTACTTC
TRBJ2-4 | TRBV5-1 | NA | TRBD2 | CASSLGTSGGAGNIQYF | TGCGCCAGCAGCCTTGGGACTAGCGGGGGGGCCGGAAACATTCAGTACTTC
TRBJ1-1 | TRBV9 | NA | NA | CASSVKGGRDTEAFF | TGTGCCAGCAGCGTAAAGGGGGGCAGGGACACTGAAGCTTTCTTT
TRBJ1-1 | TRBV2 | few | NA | CASSESRNTEAFF | TGTGCCAGCAGTGAATCGCGGAACACTGAAGCTTTCTTT
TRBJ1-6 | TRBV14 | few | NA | CASSPRGFYNSPLHF | TGTGCCAGCAGCCCTAGGGGGTTCTATAATTCACCCCTCCACTTT
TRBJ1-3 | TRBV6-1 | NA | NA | CASSDLSSGNTIYF | TGTGCCAGCAGTGACCTGAGCTCTGGAAACACCATATATTTT
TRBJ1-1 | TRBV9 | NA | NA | CASSVESKGMNTEAFF | TGTGCCAGCAGCGTAGAATCGAAGGGAATGAACACTGAAGCTTTCTTT
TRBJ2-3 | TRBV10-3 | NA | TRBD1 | CAIRGPTGPFTDTQYF | TGTGCCATCCGGGGCCCGACAGGGCCGTTCACAGATACGCAGTATTTT
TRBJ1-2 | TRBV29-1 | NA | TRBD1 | CSVDRQGIYGYTF | TGCAGCGTTGACAGACAGGGTATCTATGGCTACACCTTC
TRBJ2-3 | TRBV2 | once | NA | CASRPIELFNTDTQYF | TGTGCCAGCAGACCCATAGAACTTTTCAACACAGATACGCAGTATTTT
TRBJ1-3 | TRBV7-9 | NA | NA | CASSTPGGTGNTIYF | TGTGCCAGCAGCACTCCCGGGGGGACTGGAAACACCATATATTTT
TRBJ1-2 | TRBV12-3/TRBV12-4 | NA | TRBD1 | CASSASGGVGYTF | TGTGCCAGCAGTGCATCAGGGGGGGTCGGCTACACCTTC